This entry is about one T cell receptor beta chain. The target antigen is unknown. TCRdb independently ran MiXCR on the 5' RACE reads; one entry per CDR3 protein. In the table there are some 490,000 distinct CDR3 sequences, 15% to 20% of which are singletons. The data derive from a study of T-cell memory formation after mild COVID-19. The wider study: Clusters of TCRs were largely donor specific.

Findings and caveats of the study: Clones that shrank (day 15 to 85) were balanced CD4/CD8, whereas later expanders leaned CD4+. Contracting clones localized mainly to CM and EM when CD4+ and mainly to EMRA when CD8+.

The sequencing sample was made of PBMCs or a T cell subset sorted from them (not recorded which). This receptor was taken from an adult woman who had mild COVID-19 (a few samples of this study predate the infection). Cell type and time point are not known.

The CDR3 bases are TGTGCCAGCAGCTTAGCGCTGGCTATAGCTGCTGAGCAGTTCTTC. Its protein product is CASSLALAIAAEQFF. V and J are TRBV7-9 and TRBJ2-1; no reliable D call. Per germline, CDR1 SEHNR and CDR2 FQNEAQ (reference sequence). Trimming stripped 0 bases from V and 9 bases from J, with 15 bases between. CDR3 length equals 15 residues.